Listed here is a single T cell receptor (beta chain). The antigen it binds to is not known. Base qualities are not provided; no much larger clone lies one nucleotide away. This sample is drawn from a study of cytomegalovirus exposure and HLA in healthy donors (dated by TCRdb to about 2017). As for the study more broadly: An earlier analysis of roughly 500 of the donors reported 250 to 300 Gb of sequence data and around 110 million unique TCR beta sequences from some 180 million T cells. To study patterns of TCR occurrence, a later analysis re-analyzed previously published TCR beta repertoires from 600 to 750 donors and added high-resolution HLA genotyping. The T cell repertoires of under 750 subjects were profiled by immunosequencing and related to cytomegalovirus serostatus. Donor age, sex, ethnicity and CMV serostatus were collected together with the repertoire data. The study aimed to test whether signatures of past pathogen exposure could be identified by cataloging public T cell receptors. Typing coverage varied by locus: about 620-630 donors for A, B, C, DRB1 and DQB1; 522 for DQA1; about 590 for DPA1; fewer than 480 for DPB1. An earlier analysis of roughly 600 of the donors used high-throughput TCR beta sequencing to judge whether each TCR beta V gene segment behaved as functional or pseudogenic. An early release that covered around 590 HLA-typed donors contained around 330 gigabases of sequencing data and tens of millions of unique TCR sequences. To predict cytomegalovirus infection status, the study combined high-throughput TCR immunosequencing, statistical association of individual TCRs with disease status, and machine learning. Across 398 genotyped donors of the cohort, an average of roughly 230,000 unique TCR beta nucleotide sequences per donor were sequenced, and roughly a sixth of those sequences were non-productive. In addition to the first cohort of 666 subjects, a separate validation cohort of over 90 different subjects was used. Rather than drawing on any new phenotypic data, the later analysis identified candidate immune exposures from TCR beta sequences and the way those sequences occurred across donors. Every discovery cohort repertoire had been produced on one sequencing platform. Class I and class II HLA loci were covered by the typing at four-digit resolution. The genetic ancestry cluster associated with self-reported Caucasian donors included around 76% of the 398 genotyped donors. A later genetic analysis took genome-wide SNP genotypes for 398 of the 666 donors and used that subset as a discovery cohort. Four to six DR-DQ haplotypes were handled as single units for association and clustering, since linkage in the cohort was strong.

Library construction relied on the immunoSEQ multiplex PCR assay. A mixture of 60 forward primers for TCR Vbeta segments and 13 reverse primers for TCR Jbeta segments was used in the multiplex PCR. The CDR3 region of rearranged TCR beta genes was amplified from genomic DNA with a multiplex PCR assay. Amplified TCR beta libraries were sequenced as 87-base-pair reads on the Illumina HiSeq System. The paper's processing steps were these. A later analysis tallied roughly 76 million unique TCR beta chains across the 700 or so repertoires, and about 12 million of those chains were shared by two or more donors. To remove PCR and sequencing errors, raw reads were error-corrected and collapsed into unique sequences using a nearest-neighbor algorithm that merged closely related sequences. Alignment of CDR3 sequences to IMGT reference sequences was used to assign V, D and J gene segments. For a sequence to be retained, a match of at least six nucleotides to both a V gene segment and a J gene segment was required. A rearrangement counted as productive if the CDR3 had no stop codons and remained in frame with V and J, and every other rearrangement counted as non-productive. Following IMGT convention, CDR3 was defined as the stretch from the second conserved V-encoded cysteine to the conserved J-encoded phenylalanine. Sequences without an unambiguous match to a single V gene segment were excluded from the earlier analysis of 587 of the donors. An earlier analysis of around 600 of the donors classified V segments as functional when productive rearrangements were above 56.7% and as segregating when the standard deviation between donors was above 5%. A statistical classification framework was built for diagnosing cytomegalovirus status from the catalog of TCR beta chain sequences. In a later analysis, TCR nucleotide sequences were compared against IMGT/GENE-DB human TR gene sequences so that V and J genes could be assigned. Using the TCRdist pipeline, a later analysis assigned CDR3 sequences along with most-parsimonious VDJ recombination scenarios. In a later analysis, every TCR beta chain was defined by the combination of its CDR3 amino acid sequence and its V-gene family, and reads without a unique V-gene family were dropped. A later analysis removed 592 highly shared, low-generation-probability nucleotide sequences to deal with suspected cross-contamination and a sequencing artifact. In a later analysis, a clonal expansion index was calculated for each public chain from normalized within-repertoire ranks of inferred template counts. In a later analysis, generation probabilities were computed using a VDJ recombination model fitted to out-of-frame rearrangements, and the results were checked against IGoR. In a later analysis, TCR-TCR, TCR-HLA and TCR-CMV co-occurrence was scored with hypergeometric tests, and a repertoire-size bias correction was applied to TCR pairs. False discovery rates were estimated in a later analysis by permuting HLA or CMV assignments 20 times. In a later analysis, co-occurring TCRs were grouped using DBSCAN, with TCRdist sequence similarity added in when clustering inside HLA-allele-positive subsets. Repertoires with fewer than 30,000 or more than 120,000 public chains, plus five repertoires with anomalous nucleotide sharing, were excluded from co-occurrence clustering. Entries here come from immuneACCESS through TCRdb and include only in-frame sequences with V and J called. Some clones fail to appear in such tables; in the studies checked, an unresolved V gene covers under half of the shortfall, and the cause of the remainder is unknown. D and trimming were read from the DNA, whereas the V and J calls and clone size are those reported in that table. The sample includes about 140,000 clones, with roughly 80% observed a single time. The top ten clonotypes cover roughly 2.9% of the sample.

The cohort consisted of approximately 690 healthy bone marrow donors. At the time of sampling, every cohort member was nominally healthy, though immune exposures that went unrecorded were likely present. The donor tested CMV seronegative and was one of the 352 seronegative cohort members. Every donor gave a peripheral blood sample, and the peripheral blood mononuclear cells from that sample were used for TCR beta sequencing. The Qiagen DNeasy Blood Extraction Kit was used to extract genomic DNA from the blood cell samples. Paper-wide results and their limitations: Because the 87-base-pair reads could not distinguish some IMGT-functional V segments, including TRBV6-2 and TRBV6-3, those segments were excluded. In a later analysis, around 17,000 TCR beta sequences were associated with specific HLA alleles at a false discovery rate of 0.05. In vitro tests confirmed that three of the cytomegalovirus-associated TCR beta chains recognize cytomegalovirus antigens. While some public TCRs were present in many individuals, most TCR sequences turned up only very rarely across donors. Because counts were too low, about 15 rarely observed V segments, including chromosome 9 orphons, were left out of the earlier analysis of 587 of the donors. Because HLA typing was missing for some donors at each locus, association tests included only the typed subset. Compared with equally common non-associated chains, HLA-associated TCR beta chains in a later analysis were more clonally expanded and had lower generation probabilities. Correlated functional status among segregating V segments might reflect linkage disequilibrium, but an unknown experimental factor could not be ruled out. When HLA alleles, especially DR and DQ, strongly co-occurred, attributing TCR associations to individual alleles was difficult. Cytomegalovirus status was reported to be diagnosed by the classifier with high specificity and sensitivity in both the original and validation cohorts. Most CMV-associated TCR beta chains appeared to be HLA-restricted in a later analysis, and the HLA associations seemed to be driven largely by CMV exposure. Immune exposure information for the cohort was limited to CMV serostatus. In a later genetic analysis, fewer N-insertions in productive TCRs were reported among donors in an Asian-associated ancestry cluster than the roughly 670-donor mean. Only TCR beta chains were sequenced in this cohort, and the absence of alpha or paired-chain data limited detectable features. The authors suggested that the approach could potentially be extended to other disease states and immunological phenotypes. The presence/absence analyses assumed that sequencing depth was roughly uniform across donors, and that assumption may not be true. An association between a missense DCLRE1C variant and V-gene and J-gene trimming of TCR beta chains was found in a later genetic analysis and replicated in an independent cohort. The sequencing pipeline was judged likely to have produced a cluster of highly shared sequence variants as a technical artifact. A further reported finding was that TCR beta sequences accurately predicted the HLA-A and HLA-B alleles for most subjects in the first cohort. The study gave a list of around 170 TCR beta chains associated with cytomegalovirus. In an earlier analysis of more than 500 of the donors, most TCR beta V segments appeared in productive rearrangements about 90% or about 30% of the time, broadly matching IMGT annotations. According to a later analysis, parvovirus B19, influenza, CMV and Epstein-Barr virus appeared linked to several top co-occurrence clusters. According to a later analysis, TCR association rates differed among HLA loci, with DRB1 alleles showing the most associated TCRs and HLA-C alleles showing the fewest.

The germline V gene yields SGHAT for CDR1 and FQNNGV for CDR2. From cysteine to phenylalanine, the CDR3 is 18 amino acids long. Kept here is only the CDR3 DNA, which spans 54 bases and is read in frame from base 1. The junction carries 25 bases between V and J, which are trimmed by 5 bases and 2 bases respectively. This sequence uses TRBV11-2 and TRBJ2-7; TRBD2 is a weak D gene call, 6 bases matching. The sample comprised PBMCs. The sequence was collected from a woman aged 30 to 39 in good health and CMV-seronegative. The CDR3 reads CASSTALFWGDITYEQYF. The DNA sequence reads TGTGCCAGCAGCACCGCCCTCTTTTGGGGGGATATTACCTACGAGCAGTACTTC.